This T cell receptor (beta chain) was observed in a study of T cells in localized non-small cell lung cancer. Regarding the study as a whole: Maximal T cell clonality occurred in uninvolved adjacent lung, with tumor ranking below it. When the top 100 tumor clones were examined, a median approximately 54 of them also appeared in the adjacent lung, which was paired and uninvolved. Higher blood T cell density tracked longer overall survival.

To note about this clone: The antigen is undetermined.

This CDR3 spans 15 amino acids. With 5 bases removed from V and 0 bases from J, the gap between germline ends came to 10 bases. In germline, CDR1 is SGHAT, CDR2 FQNNGV. The table came from immunoSEQ multiplex PCR; TCRdb's copy has only in-frame clones and leaves some out. The top ten hold nearly 20% of the sample, which has tens of thousands of clones, roughly four fifths seen once. The source of this sequence is a female donor over 55 with stage II squamous cell lung carcinoma. The sample in question was peripheral blood, obtained before any cancer treatment. The chain has TRBV11-2 and TRBJ2-2; D is ambiguous. Here the CDR3 reads CASSLAWTNTGELFF. The CDR3 DNA reads TGTGCCAGCAGCCTTGCTTGGACGAACACCGGGGAGCTGTTTTTT.